This TCR beta chain stems from a study of cytomegalovirus exposure and HLA in healthy donors. Study in general: As an earlier analysis found, about 190 million T cells yielded approximately 110 million unique TCR beta sequences.

V was clipped by 6 bases and J by 1 base, with 6 bases between them. The CDR3 runs to 12 residues. In germline, CDR1 is MDHEN, CDR2 SYDVKM. A multiplex PCR was run with 60 Vbeta primers and 13 Jbeta primers. Sequencing was performed with immunoSEQ multiplex PCR; in TCRdb, only in-frame clones are kept and a portion is missing. The data show 75,000 to 85,000 clones, and the top ten clones hold about 3.8%. The sequencing sample was made of PBMCs. The receptor's source is a man between 18 and 29 years old in good health and CMV-seropositive. The V gene is TRBV28, the J gene TRBJ1-2; the D is unclear. CDR3 residues: CASRGVNYGYTF. The CDR3 DNA follows: TGTGCCAGCAGGGGCGTTAACTATGGCTACACCTTC.